Detailed here is one T cell receptor beta chain. Its antigen is not yet known. Base quality data are lacking; no much larger clone is found one base away. At study entry, adolescents were screened for latent tuberculosis infection by tuberculin skin test and QuantiFERON-TB GOLD In-Tube IGRA. Immunosequencing of unsorted cryopreserved PBMC covered, on average, around 100,000 T cells per clinical donor. Eleven high schools in the Worcester region of the Western Cape, South Africa, served as enrollment sites for adolescents aged 12 to 18 years. Approximately 10 adolescents infected with M. tuberculosis and around ten uninfected adolescents were chosen and matched for age and sex. PBMC from adolescents were isolated by density centrifugation from freshly drawn heparinized blood and then cryopreserved. The record originates from a study of T cells in tuberculosis listed by TCRdb under 2018. Regarding the complete study: The study combined CD1B tetramers and high-throughput TCR immunosequencing to characterize T cells specific for the mycobacterial lipid antigen glucose monomycolate (GMM). IGRA-negative adolescents, IGRA-positive adolescents with latent tuberculosis and adults with active tuberculosis, some ten per group, were compared in a South African clinical cohort. Broader findings and caveats from the paper: Shorter CDR3-alpha lengths in active tuberculosis patients partly drove the smaller NN-distances, and the TCR-beta difference was not statistically significant. Compared with IGRA-negative controls, TCR-alpha repertoires from active tuberculosis had smaller mean NN-distances to GMM-specific TCRs, which suggests that these TCRs underwent clonal expansion. Clinical samples were chosen by availability of cryopreserved specimens, and active tuberculosis cases were adults while controls were adolescents. Using GEM motif frequencies, a classifier achieved 70% accuracy, whereas a classifier built on the diverse GMM-specific repertoire got to roughly 90% accuracy (AUROC 0.90).

TCR libraries were generated with the immunoSEQ multiplex PCR assay, using TCR-beta and/or TCR-alpha/delta assays for each sample. Amplified TCR libraries were sequenced on the Illumina high-throughput platform. On the study's bioinformatics: Clustering and dimensionality reduction were performed using pairwise TCRdist distances among GMM-specific receptors from ex vivo sorted or in vitro expanded T cells. Each clinical repertoire was assigned a mean NN-distance score, defined as the average TCRdist to the nearest 10% of tetramer-positive reference sequences. To compute GEM TCR motif frequency, the fraction of unique TCRs matching known GEM sequences by V/J usage and CDR3 length was calculated. Linear discriminant analysis with leave-one-out cross-validation, implemented in scikit-learn, was used to classify active tuberculosis. Here the immuneACCESS table is served through TCRdb, limited to in-frame sequences with V and J called. Missing clones are a known gap in these copies; in checked studies unresolved V genes cover under half, and the rest lacks a known reason. The D gene and trimming were derived from the DNA, and the V and J assignments and clone size from that table. Within this sample are 25,000 to 35,000 clones, with approximately 95% of them counted one time only. The ten top clones hold around 8.5% of the sample.

The germline V gene provides CDR1 SGHTA and CDR2 FQGNSA. Taken from cysteine to phenylalanine, the CDR3 has 14 residues. This entry keeps only the CDR3 DNA: 42 bases, framed from base 1. The V and J ends are trimmed by 3 bases and 5 bases, leaving 13 bases between them. Recombination connected TRBV7-2 to TRBJ2-5; the best D guess is TRBD2, with 5 bases matching. The clonotype originates from a donor aged 10 to 29 with latent tuberculosis or without tuberculosis infection. The specimen sequenced was PBMCs. The CDR3 has the sequence CASSFNPGKETQYF. At the DNA level, the sequence is TGTGCCAGCAGCTTCAACCCCGGGAAGGAGACCCAGTACTTC.